One sample yielded the 2 T cell receptor beta chains listed below, sequenced in a study of CD8 T cells in ankylosing spondylitis. TCRdb reprocessed the 5' RACE reads with MiXCR, giving one entry per CDR3 protein. The sample yields about 140,000 distinct CDR3 sequences, 6.5% to 8.5% seen once. The sample taken for sequencing was synovial fluid, either unsorted or a sorted T cell fraction (not recorded which). These receptors came from a male donor with ankylosing spondylitis.

This clonotype was detected ten times or more. DNA of the CDR3: TGCAGCGCGGGACAGATTCTCTATGGCTACACCTTC. This translates into CSAGQILYGYTF. This sequence joins TRBV29-1 and TRBJ1-2; TRBD1 matches at 7 bases. Germline V gives CDR1 SQVTM, CDR2 ANQGSEA. This CDR3 has 12 residues. J gave up 4 bases and V 7 bases, and 6 bases lay outside the gene matches.

This clonotype was seen ten or more times. The rearrangement uses TRBV7-2 and TRBJ1-1; D is unresolved. The V end was cut by 10 bases, the J end by 11 bases, with 32 bases between. Per germline, CDR1 SGHTA and CDR2 FQGNSA. The CDR3 is made up of 16 amino acids. The CDR3 reads CATNAGTTLLKVDAFF. The CDR3 DNA reads TGTGCCACCAACGCGGGAACTACCCTCTTGAAGGTAGACGCTTTCTTT.